The 19 T cell receptor beta chains given below trace back to one sample, sequenced in a study of OX40 agonist ivuxolimab in advanced cancers. Libraries were prepared by immunoSEQ multiplex PCR; TCRdb keeps only in-frame clonotypes and omits some of them. The sample yields tens of thousands of clones, over 75% seen once. Specimen: CD4+ or CD8+ T cells sorted from blood, collected in a trial of the OX40 agonist ivuxolimab. These receptors originate from an adult with an advanced solid tumor such as melanoma, head and neck, liver or kidney cancer.

This chain connects TRBV28 to TRBJ2-7; 10 bases match TRBD2. V was pared by 7 bases and J by 3 bases, with 3 bases of the junction left unmatched. CDR3 length equals 13 residues. Per germline, CDR1 MDHEN and CDR2 SYDVKM. CDR3 nucleotides: TGTGCCAGCAAAGCGGGAGGGGTCTACGAGCAGTACTTC. Protein product: CASKAGGVYEQYF. The whole variable domain, remainder taken from reference TRBV28 and TRBJ2-7, is DVKVTQSSRYLVKRTGEKVFLECVQDMDHENMFWYRQDPGLGLRLIYFSYDVKMKEKGDIPEGYSVSREKKERFSLILESASTNQTSMYLCASKAGGVYEQYFGPGTRLTVT.

The CDR3 reads CASSRLARTDTQYF. CDR3 nucleotides: TGTGCCAGCAGCCGACTAGCACGCACAGATACGCAGTATTTT. V and J are TRBV5-4 and TRBJ2-3; the match to TRBD2 covers 7 bases. J was trimmed by 1 base and V by 4 bases; bases with no gene match: 3. The germline V gene encodes CDR1 SGHNT and CDR2 YYREEE (reference sequence). The CDR3 consists of 14 residues.

The chain is built from TRBV6-5 and TRBJ2-3; D perhaps matches TRBD2 (6 bases). Germline V gene data show CDR1 as MNHEY and CDR2 as SVGAGI. V lost 0 bases to trimming and J lost 10 bases, with 17 bases between them. The CDR3 totals 15 residues. CDR3 sequence: CASSYSETRGTSQYF. CDR3 coding DNA: TGTGCCAGCAGTTACTCGGAGACTAGAGGAACCTCGCAGTATTTT.

The V gene is TRBV18, the J gene TRBJ2-1, with D maybe TRBD2 (5 bases). V lost 6 bases, J lost 0 bases, and 12 bases lay in between. Germline V gene data show CDR1 as KGHSH and CDR2 as LQKENI. This CDR3 region has 15 residues. The CDR3 sequence: CASSKRKSSYNEQFF. The CDR3 bases are TGTGCCAGCTCGAAGCGGAAAAGCTCCTACAATGAGCAGTTCTTC.

The chain joins TRBV25-1 to TRBJ2-2, with 8 bases that match TRBD1. The junction had 10 bases not matched to a gene; V was cut back by 6 bases and J by 4 bases. CDR1 is MGHDK and CDR2 is SYGVNS in the germline V gene. This CDR3 is built from 16 residues. Here the CDR3 DNA reads TGTGCCAGCAGCGGCCGGCAGGGGGCAGGCACCGGGGAGCTGTTTTTT. It encodes CASSGRQGAGTGELFF.

This clone was found once. The chain uses TRBV2 and TRBJ2-7, with D tentatively TRBD2 (6 bases). V gave up 6 bases and J gave up 3 bases, with 9 bases separating them. The CDR3 has 12 residues. From germline, CDR1 is SNHLY and CDR2 FYNNEI. CDR3 region: CASSTGVYEQYF. The DNA for the CDR3 is TGTGCCAGCAGCACGGGGGTCTACGAGCAGTACTTC.

The chain is built from TRBV11-2 and TRBJ2-7; maybe TRBD2 (5 bases). This CDR3 spans 15 amino acids. The germline V and J ends were trimmed by 4 bases and 2 bases, with 15 bases remaining between them. Germline V gene sequence: CDR1 SGHAT, CDR2 FQNNGV. This CDR3 is CASSSIRGQAYEQYF. The CDR3 nucleotides read TGTGCCAGCAGCTCCATTCGGGGTCAGGCCTACGAGCAGTACTTC.

The J gene is TRBJ2-2, the V gene TRBV2, with unresolved D. The V end was cut by 5 bases, the J end by 1 base, with 5 bases between. The CDR3 has 13 residues. Germline V gene data show CDR1 as SNHLY and CDR2 as FYNNEI. The CDR3 sequence: CASSSQNTGELFF. The DNA for the CDR3 is TGTGCCAGCAGTTCCCAGAACACCGGGGAGCTGTTTTTT. The whole variable domain, filled in from reference TRBV2 and TRBJ2-2, reads EPEVTQTPSHQVTQMGQEVILRCVPISNHLYFYWYRQILGQKVEFLVSFYNNEISEKSEIFDDQFSVERPDGSNFTLKIRSTKLEDSAMYFCASSSQNTGELFFGEGSRLTVL.

J is TRBJ2-5 and V is TRBV29-1, with TRBD2 matching over 7 bases. Germline-derived CDR1 and CDR2 are SQVTM and ANQGSEA. The CDR3 has 12 residues. V lost 8 bases and J lost 5; bases outside the gene matches: 8. This chain's CDR3 is CSSAGVGETQYF. DNA of the CDR3: TGCAGCTCCGCGGGAGTGGGGGAGACCCAGTACTTC. Drawing the rest from reference TRBV29-1 and TRBJ2-5, the complete variable domain is SAVISQKPSRDICQRGTSLTIQCQVDSQVTMMFWYRQQPGQSLTLIATANQGSEATYESGFVIDKFPISRPNLTFSTLTVSNMSPEDSSIYLCSSAGVGETQYFGPGTRLLVL.

The gene calls are TRBV28 and TRBJ2-2; the D gene is possibly TRBD2 (5 bases). Germline CDR1 and CDR2: MDHEN and SYDVKM. V gave up 6 bases and J gave up 4 bases, with 12 bases separating them. The CDR3 spans 14 residues. Written as DNA, the CDR3 is TGTGCCAGCAGCCGGGAAAGGGTCACCGGGGAGCTGTTTTTT. Translation gives CASSRERVTGELFF.

The chain is built from TRBV27 and TRBJ1-4; D remains ambiguous. Trimming took 0 bases from V and 7 from J, leaving 12 bases between them. From germline, CDR1 is MNHEY and CDR2 SMNVEV (reference sequence). The CDR3 is 15 residues long. The CDR3 bases are TGTGCCAGCAGTTTATCGTTCCTTACGGGTGAAAAACTGTTTTTT. This encodes CASSLSFLTGEKLFF.

This sequence joins TRBV18 and TRBJ1-2; possible D gene TRBD1, 5 bases. Germline V lookup: CDR1 KGHSH, CDR2 LQKENI. V was pared by 5 bases and J by 4 bases, with 17 bases between. CDR3 length: 15 residues. In DNA form, the CDR3 reads TGTGCCAGCTCAGCCGGGACCGGGATCGTCTATGGCTACACCTTC. Translating gives CASSAGTGIVYGYTF.

This sequence joins TRBV7-9 and TRBJ2-2, with 11 bases identical to TRBD2. The J segment lost 7 bases and the V segment lost 5 bases, leaving 9 bases of the junction unmatched. The CDR3 extends over 16 amino acids. Germline loops: CDR1 SEHNR, CDR2 FQNEAQ (reference sequence). This chain's CDR3 is CASSQDLAGGFGELFF. Here the CDR3 DNA reads TGTGCCAGCAGCCAGGACCTAGCGGGAGGTTTCGGGGAGCTGTTTTTT.

This chain connects TRBV20-1 to TRBJ2-1; D gene unclear. The CDR3 is made up of 11 amino acids. With 5 bases removed from V and 7 bases from J, the gap between germline ends came to 9 bases. CDR1 is DFQATT and CDR2 is SNEGSKA in the germline V gene (reference sequence). In nucleotides, the CDR3 is TGCAGTGCTGGTACAGAAAATGAGCAGTTCTTC. Translating it yields CSAGTENEQFF.

This chain connects TRBV11-2 to TRBJ1-1; 9 bases are shared with TRBD1. This CDR3 is 17 amino acids long. Germline V gene lookup returns CDR1 SGHAT and CDR2 FQNNGV. The V and J ends lost 2 bases and 5 bases, in that order; junction bases with no gene match: 12. CDR3 residues: CASSLIRTGARLTEAFF. CDR3 bases: TGTGCCAGCAGCTTAATTAGGACAGGGGCAAGATTAACTGAAGCTTTCTTT.

J is TRBJ1-3 and V is TRBV6-6; D unclear. Trimming stripped 0 bases from V and 2 bases from J, with 8 bases between. Germline V gives CDR1 MNHNY, CDR2 SVGAGI (reference sequence). The CDR3 totals 15 residues. CDR3 loop: CASSYSVVAGNTIYF. For the CDR3, the DNA is TGTGCCAGCAGTTACTCGGTGGTTGCTGGAAACACCATATATTTT.

This clone was observed a handful of times. J is TRBJ2-2 and V is TRBV30, with TRBD1 matching 9 bases. The trim removed 4 bases at V and 0 bases at J, leaving 0 bases unmatched. This CDR3 spans 14 amino acids. In germline, CDR1 is GTSNPN, CDR2 SVGIG (reference sequence). The CDR3 nucleotides are TGTGCCTGGAACAGGGGGCCGAACACCGGGGAGCTGTTTTTT. Its protein is CAWNRGPNTGELFF. Full variable domain (rest looked up from reference TRBV30 and TRBJ2-2): SQTIHQWPATLVQPVGSPLSLECTVEGTSNPNLYWYRQAAGRGLQLLFYSVGIGQISSEVPQNLSASRPQDRQFILSSKKLLLSDSGFYLCAWNRGPNTGELFFGEGSRLTVL.

V is TRBV7-3 and J is TRBJ2-3, with D unresolved. The CDR3 totals 16 residues. V was trimmed by 5 bases and J by 2 bases, leaving 17 bases between them. Germline CDR1 and CDR2: SGHTA and FQGTGA. Here the CDR3 reads CASSPQQVRTTDTQYF. DNA for the CDR3: TGTGCCAGCAGCCCTCAGCAGGTGCGGACCACAGATACGCAGTATTTT.

V gene TRBV2 combines with J gene TRBJ2-5, with TRBD1 identical over 7 bases. The CDR3 extends over 15 amino acids. V shed 6 bases, J shed 2 bases, and the junction held 9 bases outside the gene matches. CDR1 is SNHLY, CDR2 FYNNEI, per germline. The CDR3 protein is CASSQLSGQQETQYF. Written as DNA, the CDR3 is TGTGCCAGCAGCCAACTTTCGGGACAGCAAGAGACCCAGTACTTC.